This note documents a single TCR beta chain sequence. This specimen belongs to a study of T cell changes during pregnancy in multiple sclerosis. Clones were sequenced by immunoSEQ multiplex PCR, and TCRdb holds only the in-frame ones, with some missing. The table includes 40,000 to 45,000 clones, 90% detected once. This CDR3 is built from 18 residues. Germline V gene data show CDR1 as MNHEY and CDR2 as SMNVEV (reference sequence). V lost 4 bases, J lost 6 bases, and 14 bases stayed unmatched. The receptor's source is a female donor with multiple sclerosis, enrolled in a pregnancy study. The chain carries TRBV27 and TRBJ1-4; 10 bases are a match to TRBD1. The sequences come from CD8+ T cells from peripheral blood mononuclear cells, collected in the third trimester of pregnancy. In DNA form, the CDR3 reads TGTGCCAGCAGTTCTACTTCCCTGGGGGGGACAGGGGATGAAAAACTGTTTTTT. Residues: CASSSTSLGGTGDEKLFF.